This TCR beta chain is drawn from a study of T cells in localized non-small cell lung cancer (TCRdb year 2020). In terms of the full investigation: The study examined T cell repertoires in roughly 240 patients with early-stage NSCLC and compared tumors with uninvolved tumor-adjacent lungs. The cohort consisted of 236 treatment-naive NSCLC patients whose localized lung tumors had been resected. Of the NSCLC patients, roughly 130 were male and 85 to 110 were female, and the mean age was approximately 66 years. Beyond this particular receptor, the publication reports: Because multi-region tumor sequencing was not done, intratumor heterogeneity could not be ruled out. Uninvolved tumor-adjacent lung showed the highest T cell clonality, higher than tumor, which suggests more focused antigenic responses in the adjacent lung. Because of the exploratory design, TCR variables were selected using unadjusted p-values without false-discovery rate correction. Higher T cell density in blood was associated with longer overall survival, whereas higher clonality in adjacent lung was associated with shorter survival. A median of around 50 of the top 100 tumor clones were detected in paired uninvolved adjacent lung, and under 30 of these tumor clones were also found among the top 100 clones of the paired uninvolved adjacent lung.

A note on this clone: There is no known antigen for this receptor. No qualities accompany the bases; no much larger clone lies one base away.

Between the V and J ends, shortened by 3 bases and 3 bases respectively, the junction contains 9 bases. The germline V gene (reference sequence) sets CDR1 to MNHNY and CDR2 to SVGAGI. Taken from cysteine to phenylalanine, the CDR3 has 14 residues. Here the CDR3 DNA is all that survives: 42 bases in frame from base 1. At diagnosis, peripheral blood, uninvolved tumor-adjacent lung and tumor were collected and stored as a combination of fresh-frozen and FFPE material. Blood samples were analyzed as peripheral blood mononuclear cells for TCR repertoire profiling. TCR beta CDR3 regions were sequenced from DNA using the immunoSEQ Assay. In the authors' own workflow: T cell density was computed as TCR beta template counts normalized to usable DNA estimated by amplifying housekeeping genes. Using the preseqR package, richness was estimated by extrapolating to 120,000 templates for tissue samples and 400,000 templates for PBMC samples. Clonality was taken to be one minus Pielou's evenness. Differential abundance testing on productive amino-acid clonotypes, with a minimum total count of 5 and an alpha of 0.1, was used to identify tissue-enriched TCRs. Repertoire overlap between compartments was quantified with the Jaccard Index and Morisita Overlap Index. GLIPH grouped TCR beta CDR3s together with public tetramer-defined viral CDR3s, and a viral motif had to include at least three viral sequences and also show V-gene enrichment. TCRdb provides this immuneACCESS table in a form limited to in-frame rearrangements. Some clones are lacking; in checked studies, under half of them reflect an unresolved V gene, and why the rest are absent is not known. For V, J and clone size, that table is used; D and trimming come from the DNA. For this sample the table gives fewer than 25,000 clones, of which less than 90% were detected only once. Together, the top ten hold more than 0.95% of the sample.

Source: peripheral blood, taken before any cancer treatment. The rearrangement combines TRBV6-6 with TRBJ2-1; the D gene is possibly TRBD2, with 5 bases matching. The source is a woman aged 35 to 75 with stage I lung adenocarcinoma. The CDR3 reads CASSYSGSYNEQFF. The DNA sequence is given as TGTGCCAGCAGTTATTCGGGGAGCTACAATGAGCAGTTCTTC.